The 6 T cell receptor beta chains in this list originate from one sample, sequenced in a study of blood T cell repertoires in COVID-19. The method was immunoSEQ multiplex PCR; TCRdb's version includes in-frame clones alone and lacks a portion of them. The table lists some 75,000 clones, 80% of them singletons. Sample: peripheral blood. These TCRs come from a man in his fifties or sixties with COVID-19, enrolled during active disease.

This clone came up once. The chain carries TRBV6-5 and TRBJ2-7, with a possible D match to TRBD1 (5 bases). There are 15 residues in the CDR3. Germline-derived CDR1 and CDR2 are MNHEY and SVGAGI. V was shortened by 0 bases and J by 2 bases, with 11 bases between the two germline ends. In DNA, the CDR3 is TGTGCCAGCAGTTACTCCAGGGATTCTACCTACGAGCAGTACTTC. Its translation is CASSYSRDSTYEQYF.

In this sample, this clone turned up once. The J gene is TRBJ2-4, the V gene TRBV7-2, with no clear D. Germline CDR1 is SGHTA and CDR2 is FQGNSA. The CDR3 consists of 16 residues. V was pared by 1 base and J by 0 bases, with 10 bases between. This CDR3 reads CASSLDSLLAKNIQYF. The CDR3 nucleotides read TGTGCCAGCAGCTTAGACAGTTTACTAGCCAAAAACATTCAGTACTTC.

This chain joins TRBV6-4 and TRBJ1-6, with 9 bases aligning to TRBD1. The CDR3 runs to 13 residues. With V trimmed by 4 bases and J by 10 bases, 2 bases remained unmatched. Germline CDR1 reads MRHNA; CDR2 reads SNTAGT. The CDR3 DNA reads as TGTGCCAGCAGTGGACAGGGGGGCTCACCCCTCCACTTT. Protein product: CASSGQGGSPLHF.

The chain couples TRBV11-2 to TRBJ2-7; 7 nucleotides align to TRBD2. CDR3 length: 15 residues. V shed 4 bases and J 0 bases; nucleotides not matched to a gene: 6. Germline V gives CDR1 SGHAT, CDR2 FQNNGV. The CDR3 DNA sequence: TGTGCCAGCAGCTCTAGCGGTATCGGCTCCTACGAGCAGTACTTC. This translates into CASSSSGIGSYEQYF.

This rearrangement joins TRBV15 to TRBJ1-4; D not certain. Germline CDR1 LNHNV, CDR2 YYDKDF (reference sequence). The CDR3 runs to 15 residues. Trimming removed 1 base at V and 8 bases at J, with 14 bases between. CDR3 coding DNA: TGTGCCACCAGCAGAGGAGGACGGGAGGCGGAAAAACTGTTTTTT. It yields the protein CATSRGGREAEKLFF.

The chain is built from TRBV4-3 and TRBJ2-3, with 7 nucleotides matching TRBD2. The CDR3 is 14 amino acids. Germline trimming cut 3 bases from V and 4 bases from J; bases unmatched to any gene: 4. The germline gives CDR1 LGHNA, CDR2 YSLEER. The CDR3 DNA reads TGCGCCAGCAGCCACCGGACTAGTTCAGATACGCAGTATTTT. Amino acids: CASSHRTSSDTQYF.